These T cell receptor beta chains were read from a single sample in a study of cytomegalovirus exposure and HLA in healthy donors. The table came from immunoSEQ multiplex PCR; TCRdb's copy has only in-frame clones and leaves some out. The sample has around 100,000 clones, more than 75% seen once. The specimen sequenced was PBMCs. The receptors originated from a woman aged 18-29 years in good health and CMV-seropositive. Both conserved end residues are trimmed from each CDR3.

v_gene	j_gene	CDR3aa
TRBV19	TRBJ1-5	ASTGTGGYQPQH
TRBV28	TRBJ2-2	ASRRGLAGGELF
TRBV20-1	TRBJ2-1	SATYNEQF
TRBV9	TRBJ2-1	ASSFFEENEQF
TRBV7-6	TRBJ2-5	ASSLVFSGITSETQY
TRBV25-1	TRBJ2-7	ASSAFDRDNSYEQY
TRBV2	TRBJ1-2	ASSIPTVNYGYT
TRBV30	TRBJ2-7	AWSVRRLAGGNRSNEQY
TRBV5-1	TRBJ2-7	ASSRPDRTYEQY
TRBV19	TRBJ2-1	ASRPRGWGTGPNNEQF
TRBV9	TRBJ1-2	ASSPFRRGDRGNYGYT
TRBV12-5	TRBJ2-1	ASGAPGLSYNEQF
TRBV6-4	TRBJ2-1	ASSDSMADYNEQF
TRBV23-1	TRBJ1-1	ASSLPEILRNTEAF
TRBV2	TRBJ2-2	ASSVASGGANTGELF
TRBV2	TRBJ1-1	ASSDKQGNTEAF
TRBV6-5	TRBJ1-1	ASSPGLKNTEAF
TRBV19	TRBJ2-7	ASSPRQGVGYEQY
TRBV5-1	TRBJ2-2	ASSFNRPPNTGELF
TRBV5-1	TRBJ1-1	ASSLARTLNTEAF
TRBV19	TRBJ1-1	ASLPIGNTEAF
TRBV28	TRBJ2-2	ASTTSGRAVNTGELF
TRBV5-1	TRBJ2-5	ASSSGGTETQY
TRBV7-3	TRBJ2-3	ASSLNPSLSASTDTQY
TRBV18	TRBJ2-7	ASSLGQGHLYEQY
TRBV11-1	TRBJ2-3	ASSPRRLITDTQY
TRBV15	TRBJ2-1	ATSRASGRRYNEQF
TRBV5-6	TRBJ2-6	ASSSNGANVLT
TRBV18	TRBJ2-7	ASSPPPGQDPYEQY
TRBV29-1	TRBJ1-1	SVGGGIEGNTEAF
TRBV7-3	TRBJ2-1	ASSLIGTGGTEQF
TRBV6-5	TRBJ1-2	ASSYGGGSLGYGYT
TRBV7-7	TRBJ2-2	ATTDKTSGRGVGELF
TRBV5-1	TRBJ2-1	ASSWGTSGSNEQF